This TCR beta chain was retrieved from a study of graft-versus-host responses after intestinal transplantation. Background on the study: Induction using anti-thymocyte globulin, followed by tacrolimus and steroids for roughly 3 years, was given to all recipients.

Germline V lookup: CDR1 MDHEN, CDR2 SYDVKM. The CDR3 length is 15 residues. The V segment lost 5 bases and the J segment 0 bases; nucleotides outside the gene matches: 7. Clones were sequenced by immunoSEQ multiplex PCR, and TCRdb holds only the in-frame ones, with some missing. The repertoire includes nearly 90,000 clones, roughly four fifths of them detected once, and about a sixth sits in the top ten. Overall study results and limits: Early declines in HvG clones that occurred post-transplant were associated with peak circulating GvH clone levels. Analysis identified GvH clones in recipient marrow, with some appearing first in ileum or blood.

On this clone itself: Its antigen is undetermined.

The input for sequencing was unstimulated CD8+ T cells sorted from spleen or lymph node cells, taken before intestinal transplant. This clonotype originated in a human donor who received an intestinal transplant. This chain connects TRBV28 to TRBJ2-7, with TRBD1 identical over 7 bases. The CDR3 bases are TGTGCCAGCAGTCCTCCGGGACAGAGCTCCTACGAGCAGTACTTC. Its translation is CASSPPGQSSYEQYF. Drawing the rest from reference TRBV28 and TRBJ2-7, the complete variable domain is DVKVTQSSRYLVKRTGEKVFLECVQDMDHENMFWYRQDPGLGLRLIYFSYDVKMKEKGDIPEGYSVSREKKERFSLILESASTNQTSMYLCASSPPGQSSYEQYFGPGTRLTVT.